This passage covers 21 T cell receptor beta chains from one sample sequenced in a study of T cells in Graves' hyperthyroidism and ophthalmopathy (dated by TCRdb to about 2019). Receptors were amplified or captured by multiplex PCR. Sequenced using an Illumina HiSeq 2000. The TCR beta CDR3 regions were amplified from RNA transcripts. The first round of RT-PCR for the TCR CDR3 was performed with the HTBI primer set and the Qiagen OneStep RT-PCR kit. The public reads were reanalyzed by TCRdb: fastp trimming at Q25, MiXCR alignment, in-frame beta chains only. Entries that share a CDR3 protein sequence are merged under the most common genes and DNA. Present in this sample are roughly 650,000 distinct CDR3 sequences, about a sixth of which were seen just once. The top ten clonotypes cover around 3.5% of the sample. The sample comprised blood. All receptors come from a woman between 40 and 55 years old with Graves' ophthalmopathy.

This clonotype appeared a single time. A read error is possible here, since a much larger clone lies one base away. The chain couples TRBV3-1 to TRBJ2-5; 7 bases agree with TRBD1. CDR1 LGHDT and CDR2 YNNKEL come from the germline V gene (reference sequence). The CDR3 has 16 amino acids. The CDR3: CAGSQGGLQGGETQYF. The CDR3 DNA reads TGTGCCGGCAGCCAAGGGGGCCTACAAGGGGGAGAGACCCAGTACTTC.

CDR3 DNA sequence: TGTGCCAGCAGCTTAGGGGGCGCTTCTCATGAGCAGTTCTTC. This encodes CASSLGGASHEQFF. V gene TRBV7-3 combines with J gene TRBJ2-1; TRBD1 is a possible D gene (6 bases). CDR1 and CDR2 from the germline V gene are SGHTA and FQGTGA. This CDR3 has 14 amino acids. V lost 2 bases, J lost 8 bases, and 13 bases lay in between.

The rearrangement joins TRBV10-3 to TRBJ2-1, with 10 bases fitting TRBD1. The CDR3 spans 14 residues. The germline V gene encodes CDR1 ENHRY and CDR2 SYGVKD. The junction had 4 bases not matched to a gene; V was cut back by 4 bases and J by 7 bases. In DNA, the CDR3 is TGTGCCATCAGTGCGGGACAGGGGATTAATGAGCAGTTCTTC. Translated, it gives CAISAGQGINEQFF.

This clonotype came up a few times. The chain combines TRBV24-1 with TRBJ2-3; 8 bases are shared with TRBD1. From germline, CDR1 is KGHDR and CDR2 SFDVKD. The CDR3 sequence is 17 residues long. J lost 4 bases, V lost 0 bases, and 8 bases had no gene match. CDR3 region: CATSDLFSGRGPDTQYF. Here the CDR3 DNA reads TGTGCCACCAGTGATTTGTTCTCTGGCAGGGGGCCAGATACGCAGTATTTT.

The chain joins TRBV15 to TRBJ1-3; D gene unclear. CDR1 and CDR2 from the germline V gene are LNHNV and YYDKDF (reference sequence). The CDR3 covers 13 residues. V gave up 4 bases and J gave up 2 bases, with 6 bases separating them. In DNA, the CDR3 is TGTGCCACCAGCAAGGGTGCTGGAAACACCATATATTTT. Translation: CATSKGAGNTIYF.

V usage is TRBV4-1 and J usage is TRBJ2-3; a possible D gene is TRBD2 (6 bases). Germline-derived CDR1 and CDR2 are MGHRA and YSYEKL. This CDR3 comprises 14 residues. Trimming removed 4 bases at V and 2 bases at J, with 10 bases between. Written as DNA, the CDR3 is TGCGCCAGCAGCCTGTGGAGGGCCACAGATACGCAGTATTTT. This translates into CASSLWRATDTQYF.

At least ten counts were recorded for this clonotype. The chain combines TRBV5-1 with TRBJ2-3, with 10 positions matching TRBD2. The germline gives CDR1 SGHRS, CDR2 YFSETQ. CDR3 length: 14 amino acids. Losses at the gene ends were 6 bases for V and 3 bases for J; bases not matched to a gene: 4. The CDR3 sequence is CASTSGGATDTQYF. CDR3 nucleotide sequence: TGCGCCAGCACAAGCGGGGGGGCAACAGATACGCAGTATTTT. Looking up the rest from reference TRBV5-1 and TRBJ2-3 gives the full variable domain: KAGVTQTPRYLIKTRGQQVTLSCSPISGHRSVSWYQQTPGQGLQFLFEYFSETQRNKGNFPGRFSGRQFSNSRSEMNVSTLELGDSALYLCASTSGGATDTQYFGPGTRLTVL.

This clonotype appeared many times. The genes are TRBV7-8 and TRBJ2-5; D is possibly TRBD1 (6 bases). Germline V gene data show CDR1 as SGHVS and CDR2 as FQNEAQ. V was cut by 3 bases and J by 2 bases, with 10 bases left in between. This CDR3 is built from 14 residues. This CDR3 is CASSFTGLQETQYF. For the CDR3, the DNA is TGTGCCAGCAGCTTCACAGGGTTACAAGAGACCCAGTACTTC.

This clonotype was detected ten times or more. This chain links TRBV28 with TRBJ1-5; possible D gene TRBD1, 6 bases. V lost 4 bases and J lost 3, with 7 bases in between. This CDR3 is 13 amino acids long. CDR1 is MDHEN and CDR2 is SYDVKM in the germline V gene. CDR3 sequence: CASSWDTNQPQHF. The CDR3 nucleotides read TGTGCCAGCAGTTGGGACACCAATCAGCCCCAGCATTTT.

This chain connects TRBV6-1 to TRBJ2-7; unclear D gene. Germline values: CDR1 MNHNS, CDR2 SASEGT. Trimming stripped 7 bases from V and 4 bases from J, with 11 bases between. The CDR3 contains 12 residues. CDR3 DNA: TGTGCCAGCACCGACCTTCGGTACGAGCAGTACTTC. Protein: CASTDLRYEQYF.

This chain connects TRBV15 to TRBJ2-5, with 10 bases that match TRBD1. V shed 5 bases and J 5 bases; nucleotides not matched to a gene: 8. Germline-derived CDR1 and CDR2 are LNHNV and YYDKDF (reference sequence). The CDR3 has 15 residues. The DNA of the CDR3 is TGTGCCACCAGCTCGCGGGGGACAGGGGTCGAGACCCAGTACTTC. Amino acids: CATSSRGTGVETQYF. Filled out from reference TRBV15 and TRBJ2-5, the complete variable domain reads DAMVIQNPRYQVTQFGKPVTLSCSQTLNHNVMYWYQQKSSQAPKLLFHYYDKDFNNEADTPDNFQSRRPNTSFCFLDIRSPGLGDTAMYLCATSSRGTGVETQYFGPGTRLLVL.

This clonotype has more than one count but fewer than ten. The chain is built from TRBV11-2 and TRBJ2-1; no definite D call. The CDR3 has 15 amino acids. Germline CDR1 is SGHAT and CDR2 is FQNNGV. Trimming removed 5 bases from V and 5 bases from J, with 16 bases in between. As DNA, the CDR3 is TGTGCCAGCAGCCATCACTCTACTGGTGACAATGAGCAGTTCTTC. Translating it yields CASSHHSTGDNEQFF.

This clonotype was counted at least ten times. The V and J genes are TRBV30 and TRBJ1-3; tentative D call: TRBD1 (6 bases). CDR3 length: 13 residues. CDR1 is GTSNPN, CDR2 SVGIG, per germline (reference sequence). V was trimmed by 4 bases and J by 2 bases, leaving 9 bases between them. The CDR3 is CAWTGVPGNTIYF. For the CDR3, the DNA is TGTGCCTGGACAGGGGTTCCTGGAAACACCATATATTTT.

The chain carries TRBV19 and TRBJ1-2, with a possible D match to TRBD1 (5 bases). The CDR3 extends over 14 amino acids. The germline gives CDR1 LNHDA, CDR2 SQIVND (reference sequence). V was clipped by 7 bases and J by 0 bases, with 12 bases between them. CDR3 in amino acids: CASTEAGTNYGYTF. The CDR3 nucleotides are TGTGCCAGTACCGAAGCAGGGACTAACTATGGCTACACCTTC.

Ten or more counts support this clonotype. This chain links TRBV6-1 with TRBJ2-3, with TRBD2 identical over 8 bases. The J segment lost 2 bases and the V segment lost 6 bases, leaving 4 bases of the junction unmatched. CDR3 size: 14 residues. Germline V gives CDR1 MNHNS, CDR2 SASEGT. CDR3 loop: CASRRTSNTDTQYF. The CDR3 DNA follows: TGTGCCAGCAGGCGGACTAGCAACACAGATACGCAGTATTTT.

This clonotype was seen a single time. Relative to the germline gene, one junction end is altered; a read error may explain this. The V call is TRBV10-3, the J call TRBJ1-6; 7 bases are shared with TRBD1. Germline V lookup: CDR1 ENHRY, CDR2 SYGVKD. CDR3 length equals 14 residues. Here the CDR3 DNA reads TGCGCCATCAGTGTACAGGGGTCCAATTCACCCCTCCACTTT. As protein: CAISVQGSNSPLHF.

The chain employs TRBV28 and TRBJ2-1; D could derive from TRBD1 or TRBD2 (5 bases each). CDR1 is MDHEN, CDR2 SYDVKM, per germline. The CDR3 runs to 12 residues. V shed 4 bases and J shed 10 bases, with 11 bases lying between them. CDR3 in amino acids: CASSSVWGEQFF. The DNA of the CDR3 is TGTGCCAGCAGTTCCGTATGGGGGGAGCAGTTCTTC.

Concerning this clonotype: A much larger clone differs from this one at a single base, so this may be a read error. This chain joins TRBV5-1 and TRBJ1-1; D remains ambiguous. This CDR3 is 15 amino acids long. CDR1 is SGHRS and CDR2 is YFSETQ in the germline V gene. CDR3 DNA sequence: TGCGCCAGCAGCCGGGCCTCAGGAGTTAACACTGAAGCTCTCTTT. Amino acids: CASSRASGVNTEALF. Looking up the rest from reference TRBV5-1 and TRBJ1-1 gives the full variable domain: KAGVTQTPRYLIKTRGQQVTLSCSPISGHRSVSWYQQTPGQGLQFLFEYFSETQRNKGNFPGRFSGRQFSNSRSEMNVSTLELGDSALYLCASSRASGVNTEALFGQGTRLTVV.

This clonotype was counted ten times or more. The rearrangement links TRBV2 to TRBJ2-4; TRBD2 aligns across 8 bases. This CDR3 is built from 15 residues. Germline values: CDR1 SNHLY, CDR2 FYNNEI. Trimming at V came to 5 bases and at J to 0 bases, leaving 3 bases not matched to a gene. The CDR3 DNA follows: TGTGCCAGCAGTCCTCTAGCGGGAGCCAAAAACATTCAGTACTTC. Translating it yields CASSPLAGAKNIQYF.

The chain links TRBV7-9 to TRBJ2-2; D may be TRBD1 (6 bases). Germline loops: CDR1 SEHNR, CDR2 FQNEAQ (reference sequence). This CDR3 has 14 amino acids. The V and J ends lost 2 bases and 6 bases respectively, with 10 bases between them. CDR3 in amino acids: CASSLQGSAGELFF. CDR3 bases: TGTGCCAGCAGCTTACAGGGGTCGGCCGGGGAGCTGTTTTTT.

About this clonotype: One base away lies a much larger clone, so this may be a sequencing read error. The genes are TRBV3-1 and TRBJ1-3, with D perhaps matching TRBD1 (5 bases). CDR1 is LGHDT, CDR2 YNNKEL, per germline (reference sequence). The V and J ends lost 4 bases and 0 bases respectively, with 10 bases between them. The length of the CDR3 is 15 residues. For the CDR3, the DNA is TGTGCCAGCAGCCGTTGGGGGAGCTCTGGAAACACCATATATTTT. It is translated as CASSRWGSSGNTIYF.